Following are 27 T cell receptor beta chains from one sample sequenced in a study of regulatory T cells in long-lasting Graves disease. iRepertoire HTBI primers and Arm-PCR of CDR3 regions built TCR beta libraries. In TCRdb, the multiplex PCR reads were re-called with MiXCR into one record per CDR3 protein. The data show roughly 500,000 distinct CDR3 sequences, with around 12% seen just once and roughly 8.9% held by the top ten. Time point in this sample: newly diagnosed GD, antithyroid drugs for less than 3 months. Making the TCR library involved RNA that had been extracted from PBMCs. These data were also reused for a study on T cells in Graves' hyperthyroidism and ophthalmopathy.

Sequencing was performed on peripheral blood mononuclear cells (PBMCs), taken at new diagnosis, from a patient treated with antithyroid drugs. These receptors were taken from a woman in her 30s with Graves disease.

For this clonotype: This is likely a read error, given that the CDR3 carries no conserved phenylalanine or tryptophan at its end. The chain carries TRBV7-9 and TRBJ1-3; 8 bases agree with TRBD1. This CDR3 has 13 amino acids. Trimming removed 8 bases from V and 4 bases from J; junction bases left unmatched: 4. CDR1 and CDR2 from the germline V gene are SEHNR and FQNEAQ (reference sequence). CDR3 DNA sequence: TGTGCCAGCGGACAGGGTGACGGAAACACCATATATCTT. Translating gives CASGQGDGNTIYL.

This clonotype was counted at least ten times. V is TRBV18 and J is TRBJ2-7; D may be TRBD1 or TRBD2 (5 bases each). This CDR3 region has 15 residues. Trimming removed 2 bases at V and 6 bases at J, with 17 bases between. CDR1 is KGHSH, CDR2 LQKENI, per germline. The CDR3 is CASSPTGALPREQYF. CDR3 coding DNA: TGTGCCAGCTCACCAACCGGGGCCCTTCCTCGCGAGCAGTACTTC.

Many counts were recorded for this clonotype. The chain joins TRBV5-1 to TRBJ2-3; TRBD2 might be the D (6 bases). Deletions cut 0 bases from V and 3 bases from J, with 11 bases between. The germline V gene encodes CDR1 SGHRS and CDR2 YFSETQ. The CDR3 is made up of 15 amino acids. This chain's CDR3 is CASSLGGAGTDTQYF. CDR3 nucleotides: TGCGCCAGCAGCTTGGGAGGAGCGGGTACAGATACGCAGTATTTT.

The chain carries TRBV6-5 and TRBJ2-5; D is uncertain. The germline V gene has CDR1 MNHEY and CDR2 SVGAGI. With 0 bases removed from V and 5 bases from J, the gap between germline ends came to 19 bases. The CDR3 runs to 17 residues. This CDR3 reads CASSYSRVQLKGETQYF. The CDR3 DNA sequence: TGTGCCAGCAGTTACTCCCGCGTGCAGCTTAAGGGTGAGACCCAGTACTTC.

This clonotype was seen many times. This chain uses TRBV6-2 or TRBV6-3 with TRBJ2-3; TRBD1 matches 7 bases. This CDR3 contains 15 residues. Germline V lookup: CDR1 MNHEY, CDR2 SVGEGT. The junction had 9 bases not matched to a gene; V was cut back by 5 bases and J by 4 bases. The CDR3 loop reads CASSTDREVSDTQYF. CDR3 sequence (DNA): TGTGCCAGCAGTACCGACAGGGAAGTTTCAGATACGCAGTATTTT.

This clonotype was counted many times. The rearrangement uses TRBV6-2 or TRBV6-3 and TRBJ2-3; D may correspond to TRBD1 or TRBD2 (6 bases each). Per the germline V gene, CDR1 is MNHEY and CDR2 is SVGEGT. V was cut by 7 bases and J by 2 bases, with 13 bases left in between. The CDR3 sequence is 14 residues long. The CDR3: CASMGGSDTDTQYF. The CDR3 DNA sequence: TGTGCCAGCATGGGGGGCTCGGACACAGATACGCAGTATTTT.

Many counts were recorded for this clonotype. The CDR3 spells CASSFRVASGRARLGTQYF. The CDR3 DNA reads as TGTGCCAGCAGTTTCCGTGTAGCTAGCGGGAGGGCCAGGTTGGGGACCCAGTACTTC. The rearrangement uses TRBV27 and TRBJ2-5; 12 bases are shared with TRBD2. Unmatched junction bases numbered 18, after V lost 3 bases and J lost 7 bases. Per the germline V gene, CDR1 is MNHEY and CDR2 is SMNVEV (reference sequence). The length of the CDR3 is 19 residues.

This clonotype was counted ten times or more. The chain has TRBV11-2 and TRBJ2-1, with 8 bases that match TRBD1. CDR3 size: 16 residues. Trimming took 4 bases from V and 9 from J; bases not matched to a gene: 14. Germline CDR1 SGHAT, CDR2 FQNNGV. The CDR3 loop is CASSSNRQGARVEQFF. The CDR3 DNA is TGTGCCAGCAGCTCTAACCGTCAGGGGGCGCGGGTTGAGCAGTTCTTC.

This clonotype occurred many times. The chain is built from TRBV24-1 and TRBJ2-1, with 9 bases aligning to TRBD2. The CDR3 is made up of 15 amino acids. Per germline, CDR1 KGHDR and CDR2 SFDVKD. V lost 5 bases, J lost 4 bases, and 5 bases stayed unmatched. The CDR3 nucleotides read TGTGCCACCAGTGCGGCTAGCGGGGCTTACAATGAGCAGTTCTTC. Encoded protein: CATSAASGAYNEQFF.

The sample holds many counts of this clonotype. The DNA for the CDR3 is TGTGCCACCAGCAGGGGGGGACAGGGGTTTGGCTACACCTTC. It specifies CATSRGGQGFGYTF. The gene calls are TRBV15 and TRBJ1-2; TRBD1 matches at 10 bases. This CDR3 spans 14 amino acids. The germline V gene encodes CDR1 LNHNV and CDR2 YYDKDF (reference sequence). With V trimmed by 3 bases and J by 7 bases, 5 bases remained unmatched.

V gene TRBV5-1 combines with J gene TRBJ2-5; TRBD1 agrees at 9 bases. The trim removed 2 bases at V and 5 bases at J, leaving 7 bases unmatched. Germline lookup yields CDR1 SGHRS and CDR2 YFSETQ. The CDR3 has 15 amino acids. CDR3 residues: CASSLTGGLEETQYF. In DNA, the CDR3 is TGCGCCAGCAGCTTAACAGGGGGCTTAGAGGAGACCCAGTACTTC.

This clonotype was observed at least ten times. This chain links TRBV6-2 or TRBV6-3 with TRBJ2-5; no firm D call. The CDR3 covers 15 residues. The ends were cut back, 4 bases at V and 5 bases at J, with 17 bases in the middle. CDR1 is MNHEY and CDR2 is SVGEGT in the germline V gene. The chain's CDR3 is CASSSKTRPRETQYF. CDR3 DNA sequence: TGTGCCAGCAGTTCCAAGACACGGCCGAGGGAGACCCAGTACTTC.

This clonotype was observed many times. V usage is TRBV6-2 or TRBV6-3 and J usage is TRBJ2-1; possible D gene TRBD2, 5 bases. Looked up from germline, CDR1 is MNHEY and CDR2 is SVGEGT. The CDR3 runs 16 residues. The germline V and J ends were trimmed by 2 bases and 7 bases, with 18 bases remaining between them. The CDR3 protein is CASSYDSGVALNEQFF. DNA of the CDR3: TGTGCCAGCAGTTACGATTCCGGGGTAGCGTTGAATGAGCAGTTCTTC.

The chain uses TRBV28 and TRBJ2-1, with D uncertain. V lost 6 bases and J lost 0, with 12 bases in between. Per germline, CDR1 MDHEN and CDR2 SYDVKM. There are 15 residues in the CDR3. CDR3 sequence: CASRPDGLSYNEQFF. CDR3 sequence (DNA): TGTGCCAGCAGACCGGACGGCCTCTCCTACAATGAGCAGTTCTTC.

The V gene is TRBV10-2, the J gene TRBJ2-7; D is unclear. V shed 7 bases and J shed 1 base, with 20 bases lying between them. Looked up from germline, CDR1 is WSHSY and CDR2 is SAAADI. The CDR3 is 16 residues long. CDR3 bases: TGCGCCAGCACAAACCAGATAAGACACATATCCTACGAGCAGTACTTC. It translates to CASTNQIRHISYEQYF.

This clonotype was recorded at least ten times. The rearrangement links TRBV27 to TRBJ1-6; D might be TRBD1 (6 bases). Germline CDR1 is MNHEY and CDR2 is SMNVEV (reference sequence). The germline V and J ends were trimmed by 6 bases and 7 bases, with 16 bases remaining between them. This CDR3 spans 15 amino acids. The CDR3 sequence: CASRLTGALNSPLHF. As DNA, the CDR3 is TGTGCCAGCAGGCTGACAGGAGCCCTCAATTCACCCCTCCACTTT.

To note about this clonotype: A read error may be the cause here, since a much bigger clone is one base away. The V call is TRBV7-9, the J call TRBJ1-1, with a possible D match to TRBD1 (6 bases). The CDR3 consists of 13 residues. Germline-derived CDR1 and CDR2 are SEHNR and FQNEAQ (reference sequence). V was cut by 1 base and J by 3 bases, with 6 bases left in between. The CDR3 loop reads CASSLEGDTEAFF. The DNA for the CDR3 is TGTGCCAGCAGCTTAGAGGGGGACACTGAAGCTTTCTTT.

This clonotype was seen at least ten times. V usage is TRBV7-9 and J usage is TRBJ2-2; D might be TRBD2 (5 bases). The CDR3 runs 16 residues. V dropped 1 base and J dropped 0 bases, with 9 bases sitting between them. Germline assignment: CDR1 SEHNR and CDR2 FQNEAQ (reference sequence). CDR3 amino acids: CASSLVEAANTGELFF. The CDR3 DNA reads TGTGCCAGCAGCTTAGTTGAAGCGGCGAACACCGGGGAGCTGTTTTTT.

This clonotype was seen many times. The CDR3 sequence is CSARVLTSGRAGQFF. The CDR3, as DNA: TGCAGTGCTAGGGTATTGACTAGCGGGAGGGCCGGGCAGTTCTTC. The chain joins TRBV20-1 to TRBJ2-1, with TRBD2 matching 14 bases. J was trimmed by 12 bases and V by 3 bases; bases with no gene match: 10. Germline V lookup: CDR1 DFQATT, CDR2 SNEGSKA (reference sequence). This CDR3 comprises 15 residues.

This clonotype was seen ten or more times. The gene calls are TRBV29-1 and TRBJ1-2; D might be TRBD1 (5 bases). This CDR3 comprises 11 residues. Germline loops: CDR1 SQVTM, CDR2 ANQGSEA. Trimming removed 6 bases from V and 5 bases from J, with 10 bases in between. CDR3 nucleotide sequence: TGCAGCGTCCCCCAGGGTTATGGCTACACCTTC. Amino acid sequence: CSVPQGYGYTF.

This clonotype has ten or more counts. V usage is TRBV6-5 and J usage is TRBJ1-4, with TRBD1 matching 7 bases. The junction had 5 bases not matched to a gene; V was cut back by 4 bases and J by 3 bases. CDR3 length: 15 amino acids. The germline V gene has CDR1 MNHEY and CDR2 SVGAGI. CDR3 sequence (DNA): TGTGCCAGCAGTTTCCCCGGGACAGCTAATGAAAAACTGTTTTTT. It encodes CASSFPGTANEKLFF.

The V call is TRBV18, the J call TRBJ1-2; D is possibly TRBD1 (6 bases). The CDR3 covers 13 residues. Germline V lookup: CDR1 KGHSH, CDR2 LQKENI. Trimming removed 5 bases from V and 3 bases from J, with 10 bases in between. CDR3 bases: TGTGCCAGCTCAACACAGGGATACTATGGCTACACCTTC. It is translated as CASSTQGYYGYTF.

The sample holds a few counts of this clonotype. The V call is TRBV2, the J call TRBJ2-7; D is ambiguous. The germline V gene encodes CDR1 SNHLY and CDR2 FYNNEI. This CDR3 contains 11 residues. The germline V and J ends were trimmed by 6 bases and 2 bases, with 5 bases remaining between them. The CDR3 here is CASRLTYEQYF. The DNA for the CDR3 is TGTGCCAGCAGGCTTACCTACGAGCAGTACTTC.

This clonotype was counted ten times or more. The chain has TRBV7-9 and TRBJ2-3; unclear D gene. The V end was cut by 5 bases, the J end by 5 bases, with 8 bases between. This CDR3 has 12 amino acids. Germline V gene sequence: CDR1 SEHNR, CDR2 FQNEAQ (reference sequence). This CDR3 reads CASSLTIDTQYF. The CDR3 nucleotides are TGTGCCAGCAGCCTAACTATAGATACGCAGTATTTT.

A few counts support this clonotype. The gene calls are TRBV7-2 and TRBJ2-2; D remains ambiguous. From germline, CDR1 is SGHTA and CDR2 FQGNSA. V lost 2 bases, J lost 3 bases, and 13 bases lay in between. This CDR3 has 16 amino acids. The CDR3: CASSLKSHPDTGELFF. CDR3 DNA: TGTGCCAGCAGCTTAAAGTCGCACCCAGACACCGGGGAGCTGTTTTTT.

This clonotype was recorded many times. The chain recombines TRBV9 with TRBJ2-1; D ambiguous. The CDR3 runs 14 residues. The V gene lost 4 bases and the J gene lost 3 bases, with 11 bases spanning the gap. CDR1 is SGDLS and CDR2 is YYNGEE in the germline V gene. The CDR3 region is CASSTGLDYNEQFF. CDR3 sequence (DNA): TGTGCCAGCAGCACCGGGCTGGACTACAATGAGCAGTTCTTC. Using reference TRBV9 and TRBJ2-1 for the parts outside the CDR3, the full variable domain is DSGVTQTPKHLITATGQRVTLRCSPRSGDLSVYWYQQSLDQGLQFLIQYYNGEERAKGNILERFSAQQFPDLHSELNLSSLELGDSALYFCASSTGLDYNEQFFGPGTRLTVL.

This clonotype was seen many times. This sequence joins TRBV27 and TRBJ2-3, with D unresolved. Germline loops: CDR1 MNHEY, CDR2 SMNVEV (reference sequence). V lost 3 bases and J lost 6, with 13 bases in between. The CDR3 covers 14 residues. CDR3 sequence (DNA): TGTGCCAGCAGTTTTAGACGAGGTGTGGATACGCAGTATTTT. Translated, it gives CASSFRRGVDTQYF.